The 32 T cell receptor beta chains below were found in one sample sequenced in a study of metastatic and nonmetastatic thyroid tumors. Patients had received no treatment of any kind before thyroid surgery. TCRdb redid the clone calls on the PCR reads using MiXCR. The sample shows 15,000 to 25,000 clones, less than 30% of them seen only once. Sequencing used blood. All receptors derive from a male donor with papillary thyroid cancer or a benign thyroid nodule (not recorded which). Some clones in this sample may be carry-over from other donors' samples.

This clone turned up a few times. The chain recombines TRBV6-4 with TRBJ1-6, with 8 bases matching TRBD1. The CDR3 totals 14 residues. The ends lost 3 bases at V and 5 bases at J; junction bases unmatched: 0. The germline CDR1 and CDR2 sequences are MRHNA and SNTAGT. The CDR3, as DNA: TGTGCCAGCAGTGAGGACAGGGATAATTCACCCCTCCACTTT. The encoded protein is CASSEDRDNSPLHF.

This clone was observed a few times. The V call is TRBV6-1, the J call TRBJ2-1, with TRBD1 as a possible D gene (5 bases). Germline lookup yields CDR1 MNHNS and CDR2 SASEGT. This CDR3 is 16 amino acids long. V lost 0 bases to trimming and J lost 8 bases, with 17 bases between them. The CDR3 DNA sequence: TGTGCCAGCAGTGAAGCTGTTTCTGGGCTAGGGGATGAGCAGTTCTTC. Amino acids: CASSEAVSGLGDEQFF.

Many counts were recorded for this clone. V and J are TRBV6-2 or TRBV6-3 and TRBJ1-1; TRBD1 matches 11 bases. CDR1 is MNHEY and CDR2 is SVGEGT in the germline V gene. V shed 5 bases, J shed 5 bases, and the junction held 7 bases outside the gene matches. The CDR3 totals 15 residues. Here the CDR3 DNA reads TGTGCCAGCAGTAGGCCTGGACAGGGGGCTACTGAAGCTTTCTTT. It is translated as CASSRPGQGATEAFF.

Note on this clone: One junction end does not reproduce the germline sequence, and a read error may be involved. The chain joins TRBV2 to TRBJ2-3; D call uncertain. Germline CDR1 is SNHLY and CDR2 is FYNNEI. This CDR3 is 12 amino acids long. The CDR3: CAREYSTDTQYF. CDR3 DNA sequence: TGTGCCAGAGAGTATAGCACAGATACGCAATATTTT.

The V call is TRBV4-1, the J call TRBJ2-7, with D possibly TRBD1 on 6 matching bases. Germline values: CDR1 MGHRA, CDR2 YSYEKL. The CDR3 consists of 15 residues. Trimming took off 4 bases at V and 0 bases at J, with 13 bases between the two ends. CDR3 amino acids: CASSPQGQISYEQYF. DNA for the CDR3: TGCGCCAGCAGCCCCCAGGGGCAAATCTCCTACGAGCAGTACTTC.

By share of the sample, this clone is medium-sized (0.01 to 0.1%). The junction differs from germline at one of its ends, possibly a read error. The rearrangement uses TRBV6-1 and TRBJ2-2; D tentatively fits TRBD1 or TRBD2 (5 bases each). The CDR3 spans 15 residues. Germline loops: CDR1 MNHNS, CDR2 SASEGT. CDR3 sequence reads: CASSFAGTGTGELLF. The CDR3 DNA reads TGTGCCAGCAGTTTCGCCGGGACGGGCACCGGGGAGCTGCTTTTT.

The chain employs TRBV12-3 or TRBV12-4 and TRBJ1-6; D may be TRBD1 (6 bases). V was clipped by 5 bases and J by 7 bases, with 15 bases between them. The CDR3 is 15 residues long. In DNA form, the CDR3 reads TGTGCCAGCAGTAGCCAACAGGGAAGAAATTCACCCCTCCACTTT. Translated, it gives CASSSQQGRNSPLHF.

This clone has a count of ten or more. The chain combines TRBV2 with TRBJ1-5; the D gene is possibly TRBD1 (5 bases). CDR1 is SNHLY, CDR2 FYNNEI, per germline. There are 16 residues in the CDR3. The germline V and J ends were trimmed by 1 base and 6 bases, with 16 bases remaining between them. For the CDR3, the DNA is TGTGCCAGCAGTGAAGGAGTCGCAGGGTACGGTCAGCCCCAGCATTTT. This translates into CASSEGVAGYGQPQHF.

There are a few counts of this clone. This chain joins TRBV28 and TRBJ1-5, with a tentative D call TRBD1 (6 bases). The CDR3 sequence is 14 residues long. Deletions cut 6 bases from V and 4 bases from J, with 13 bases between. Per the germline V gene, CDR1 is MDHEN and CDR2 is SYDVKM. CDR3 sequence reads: CASRGGGGNQPQHF. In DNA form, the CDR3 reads TGTGCCAGCAGGGGAGGGGGGGGGAATCAGCCCCAGCATTTT. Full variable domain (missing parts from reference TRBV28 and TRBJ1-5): DVKVTQSSRYLVKRTGEKVFLECVQDMDHENMFWYRQDPGLGLRLIYFSYDVKMKEKGDIPEGYSVSREKKERFSLILESASTNQTSMYLCASRGGGGNQPQHFGDGTRLSIL.

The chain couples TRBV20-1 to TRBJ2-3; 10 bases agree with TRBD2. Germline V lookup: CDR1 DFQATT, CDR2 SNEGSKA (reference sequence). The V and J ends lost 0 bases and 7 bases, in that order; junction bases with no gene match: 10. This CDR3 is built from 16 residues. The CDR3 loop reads CSARDSSGRASNTQYF. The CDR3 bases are TGCAGTGCTAGAGATTCAAGCGGGAGGGCTTCAAATACGCAGTATTTT.

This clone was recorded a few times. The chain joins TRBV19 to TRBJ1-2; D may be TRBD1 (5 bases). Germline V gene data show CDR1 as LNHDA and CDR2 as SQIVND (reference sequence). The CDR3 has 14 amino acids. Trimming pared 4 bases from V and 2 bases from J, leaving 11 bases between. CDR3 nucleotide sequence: TGTGCCAGTAGTAACCCGGACACAAACTATGGCTACACCTTC. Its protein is CASSNPDTNYGYTF.

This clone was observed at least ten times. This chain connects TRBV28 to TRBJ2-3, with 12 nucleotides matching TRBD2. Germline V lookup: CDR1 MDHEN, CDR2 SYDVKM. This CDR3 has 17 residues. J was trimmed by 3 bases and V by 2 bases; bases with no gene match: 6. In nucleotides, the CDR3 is TGTGCCAGCAGTTTAGAATGGCTAGCGGGAGGGACAGATACGCAGTATTTT. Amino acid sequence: CASSLEWLAGGTDTQYF.

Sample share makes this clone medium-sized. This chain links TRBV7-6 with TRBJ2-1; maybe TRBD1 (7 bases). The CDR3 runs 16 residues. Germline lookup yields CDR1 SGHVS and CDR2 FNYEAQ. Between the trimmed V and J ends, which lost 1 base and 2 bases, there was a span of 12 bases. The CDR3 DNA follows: TGTGCCAGCAGCTTAGGGAGGGGGCTGACCTACAATGAGCAGTTCTTC. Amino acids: CASSLGRGLTYNEQFF.

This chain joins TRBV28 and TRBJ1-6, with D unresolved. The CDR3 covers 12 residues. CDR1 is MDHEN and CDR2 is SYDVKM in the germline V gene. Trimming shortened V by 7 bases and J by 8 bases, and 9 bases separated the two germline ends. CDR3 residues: CASKGVYSPLHF. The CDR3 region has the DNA TGTGCCAGCAAAGGCGTCTATTCACCCCTCCACTTT.

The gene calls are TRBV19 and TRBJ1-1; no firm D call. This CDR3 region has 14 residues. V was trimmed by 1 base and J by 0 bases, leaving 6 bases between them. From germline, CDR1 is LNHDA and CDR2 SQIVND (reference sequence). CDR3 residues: CASSIGSMNTEAFF. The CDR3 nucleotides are TGTGCCAGTAGTATAGGCAGTATGAACACTGAAGCTTTCTTT.

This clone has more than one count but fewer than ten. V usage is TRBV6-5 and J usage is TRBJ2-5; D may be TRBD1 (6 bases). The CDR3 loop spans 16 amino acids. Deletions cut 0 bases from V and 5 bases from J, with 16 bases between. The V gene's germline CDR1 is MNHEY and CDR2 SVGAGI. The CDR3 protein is CASSYSNAQGGETQYF. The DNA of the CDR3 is TGTGCCAGCAGTTACTCGAACGCACAGGGCGGGGAGACCCAGTACTTC.

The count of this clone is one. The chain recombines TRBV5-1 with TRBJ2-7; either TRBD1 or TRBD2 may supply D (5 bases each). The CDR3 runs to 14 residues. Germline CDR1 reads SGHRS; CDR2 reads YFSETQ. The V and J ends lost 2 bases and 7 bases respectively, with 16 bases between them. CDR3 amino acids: CASSFEGPWDEQYF. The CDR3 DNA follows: TGCGCCAGCAGCTTTGAGGGGCCGTGGGATGAGCAGTACTTC.

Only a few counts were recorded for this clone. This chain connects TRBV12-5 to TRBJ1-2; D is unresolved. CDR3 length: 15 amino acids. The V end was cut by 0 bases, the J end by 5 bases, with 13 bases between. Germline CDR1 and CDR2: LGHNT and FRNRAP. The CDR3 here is CASGLVIKSLYGYTF. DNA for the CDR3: TGTGCTAGTGGTTTGGTAATTAAGTCTTTATATGGCTACACCTTC.

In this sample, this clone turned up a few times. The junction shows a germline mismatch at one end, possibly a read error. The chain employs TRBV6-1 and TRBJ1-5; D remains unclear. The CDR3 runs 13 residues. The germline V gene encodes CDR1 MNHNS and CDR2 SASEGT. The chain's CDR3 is CASIEAFNQPQRF. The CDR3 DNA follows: TGTGCCAGCATTGAAGCTTTCAATCAGCCCCAGCGTTTT.

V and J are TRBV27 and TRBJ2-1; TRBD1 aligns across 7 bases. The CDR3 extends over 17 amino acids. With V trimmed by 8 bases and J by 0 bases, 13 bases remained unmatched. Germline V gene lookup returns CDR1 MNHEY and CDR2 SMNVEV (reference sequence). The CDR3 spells CASASDGAGGSYNEQFF. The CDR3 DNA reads TGTGCCAGCGCCTCCGACGGGGCAGGGGGCTCCTACAATGAGCAGTTCTTC.

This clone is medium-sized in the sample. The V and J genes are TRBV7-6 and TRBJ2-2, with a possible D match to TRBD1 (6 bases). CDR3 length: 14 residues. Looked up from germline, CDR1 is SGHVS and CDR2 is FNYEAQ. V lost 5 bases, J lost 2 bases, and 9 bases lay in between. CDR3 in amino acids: CASSLGQNTGELFF. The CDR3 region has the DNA TGTGCCAGCAGCCTGGGACAAAACACCGGGGAGCTGTTTTTT.

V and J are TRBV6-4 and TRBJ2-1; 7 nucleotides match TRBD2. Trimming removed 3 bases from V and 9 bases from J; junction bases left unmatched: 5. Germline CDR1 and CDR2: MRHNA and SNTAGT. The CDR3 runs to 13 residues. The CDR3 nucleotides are TGTGCCAGCAGTGAGGGAGAGCGGGGTGAGCAGTTCTTC. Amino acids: CASSEGERGEQFF.

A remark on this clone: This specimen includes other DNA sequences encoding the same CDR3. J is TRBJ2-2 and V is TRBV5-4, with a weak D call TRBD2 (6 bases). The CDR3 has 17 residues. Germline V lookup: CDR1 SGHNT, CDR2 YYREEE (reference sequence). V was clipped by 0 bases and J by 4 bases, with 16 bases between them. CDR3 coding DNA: TGTGCCAGCAGCTTGGGGACGGGGAGGCGAGGCACCGGGGAGCTGTTTTTT. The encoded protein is CASSLGTGRRGTGELFF.

CDR3 residues: CSASSSGEALAEQFF. CDR3 nucleotides: TGCAGTGCCTCTTCTAGCGGGGAGGCCTTGGCTGAGCAGTTCTTC. The genes are TRBV20-1 and TRBJ2-1; 9 bases are a match to TRBD2. The V gene end was trimmed by 6 bases and the J gene end by 9 bases; junction bases not matched to a gene: 15. CDR3 length: 15 amino acids. CDR1 and CDR2 from the germline V gene are DFQATT and SNEGSKA (reference sequence).

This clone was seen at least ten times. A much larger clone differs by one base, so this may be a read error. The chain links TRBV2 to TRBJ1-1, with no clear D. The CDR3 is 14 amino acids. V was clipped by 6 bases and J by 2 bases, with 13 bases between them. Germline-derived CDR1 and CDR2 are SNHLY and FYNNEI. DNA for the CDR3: TGTGCCAGCAGCAAATTCGGACCAAACACTGAAGCTTTCTTT. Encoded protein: CASSKFGPNTEAFF.

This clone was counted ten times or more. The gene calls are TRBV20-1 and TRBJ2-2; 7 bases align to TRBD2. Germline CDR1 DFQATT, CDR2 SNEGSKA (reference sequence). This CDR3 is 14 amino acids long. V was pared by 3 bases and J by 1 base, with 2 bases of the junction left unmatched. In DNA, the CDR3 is TGCAGTGCTAGCGGGGGGTTGAACACCGGGGAGCTGTTTTTT. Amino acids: CSASGGLNTGELFF.

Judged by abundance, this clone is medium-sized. As DNA, the CDR3 is TGTGCCAGCAGTGAGCCCAGTAAGGGGTCTGGAAACACCATATATTTT. This translates into CASSEPSKGSGNTIYF. This chain uses TRBV6-1 with TRBJ1-3; maybe TRBD1 (5 bases). Trimming left V 3 bases short and J 1 base short, with 13 bases between. Germline CDR1 is MNHNS and CDR2 is SASEGT. This CDR3 is built from 16 residues.

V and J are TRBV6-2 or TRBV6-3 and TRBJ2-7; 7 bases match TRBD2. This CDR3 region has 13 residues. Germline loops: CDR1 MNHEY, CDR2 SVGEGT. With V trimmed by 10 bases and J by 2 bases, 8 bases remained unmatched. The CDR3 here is CATHRGDTYEQYF. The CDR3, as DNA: TGTGCCACTCACCGGGGGGATACCTACGAGCAGTACTTC.

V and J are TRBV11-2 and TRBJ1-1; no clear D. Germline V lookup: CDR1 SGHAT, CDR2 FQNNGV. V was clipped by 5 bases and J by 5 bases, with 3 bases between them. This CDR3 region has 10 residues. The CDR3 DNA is TGTGCCAGCAGCCAGACTGAAGCTTTCTTT. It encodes CASSQTEAFF.

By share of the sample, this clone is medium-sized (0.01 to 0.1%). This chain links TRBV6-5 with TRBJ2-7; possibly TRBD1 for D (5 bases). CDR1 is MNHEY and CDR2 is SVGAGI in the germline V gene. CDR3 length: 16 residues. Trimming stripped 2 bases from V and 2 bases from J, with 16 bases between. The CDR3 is CASSYTPPRTTYEQYF. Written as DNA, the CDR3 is TGTGCCAGCAGTTACACCCCGCCAAGGACAACCTACGAGCAGTACTTC.

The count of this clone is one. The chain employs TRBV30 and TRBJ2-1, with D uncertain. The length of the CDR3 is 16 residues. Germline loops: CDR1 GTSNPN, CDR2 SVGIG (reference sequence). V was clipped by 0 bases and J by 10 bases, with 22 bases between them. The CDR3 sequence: CAWSVRSGGALAEQFF. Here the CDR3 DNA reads TGTGCCTGGAGTGTGCGGTCGGGCGGTGCCCTGGCGGAGCAGTTCTTC.

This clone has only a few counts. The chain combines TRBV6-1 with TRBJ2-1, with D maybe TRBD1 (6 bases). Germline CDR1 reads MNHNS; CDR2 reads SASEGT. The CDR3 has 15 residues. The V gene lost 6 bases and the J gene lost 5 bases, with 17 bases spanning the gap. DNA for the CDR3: TGTGCCAGCAGGCTAAACCGGGACACCAACAATGAGCAGTTCTTC. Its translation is CASRLNRDTNNEQFF.